This T cell receptor (beta chain) comes out of a study of cytomegalovirus exposure and HLA in healthy donors. Comment on this clone: Its specificity is not known.

Study conclusions and caveats: Accurate prediction of most subjects' HLA-A and HLA-B alleles from TCR beta sequences was reported. Three CMV-associated chains were confirmed in vitro to be specific for CMV antigens.

This PCR relied on a set of 60 Vbeta primers and 13 Jbeta primers. Using immunoSEQ multiplex PCR, the repertoire was profiled, and TCRdb retains in-frame clones only, with some absent. The table has under 200,000 clones, roughly 73% seen once. The CDR3 covers 16 residues. Germline-derived CDR1 and CDR2 are MGHRA and YSYEKL. V was trimmed by 3 bases and J by 0 bases, leaving 14 bases between them. The sequenced material came from PBMCs. This TCR came from a young woman in good health and CMV-seronegative. The chain is built from TRBV4-1 and TRBJ1-2, with D possibly matching TRBD1 (5 bases). As DNA, the CDR3 is TGCGCCAGCAGCCAGGGACTGGCCATAACTAACTATGGCTACACCTTC. The encoded protein is CASSQGLAITNYGYTF.